These 21 T cell receptor beta chains were sequenced from one sample in a study of CD8+ T cells in alopecia areata. Sequencing templates came from extracted RNA that was reverse transcribed into cDNA. Method: immunoSEQ multiplex PCR; TCRdb's copy keeps in-frame clones and lacks some. The table shows hundreds of thousands of clones, with 45% to 70% occurring only once. Treatment noted: oral pan-JAK inhibitor, 5-10 mg twice daily. Here the sequenced sample was CD4+ T cells sorted from blood, taken around week 53, from a patient treated with tofacitinib. Receptors originate from a human donor with alopecia areata.

This chain uses TRBV6-5 with TRBJ1-2; 8 positions agree with TRBD1. The germline V gene encodes CDR1 MNHEY and CDR2 SVGAGI. The J segment lost 7 bases and the V segment lost 2 bases, leaving 9 bases of the junction unmatched. The CDR3 has 15 residues. In DNA, the CDR3 is TGTGCCAGCAGTTACCTTGACAGGGGAAGAGGTGGCTACACCTTC. Its translation is CASSYLDRGRGGYTF.

The chain has TRBV2 and TRBJ2-2; D ambiguous. The CDR3 extends over 12 amino acids. Deletions cut 7 bases from V and 1 base from J, with 4 bases between. Germline CDR1 and CDR2: SNHLY and FYNNEI. The CDR3 DNA reads as TGTGCCAGCACCCAGAACACCGGGGAGCTGTTTTTT. Residues: CASTQNTGELFF.

This clone has only a few counts. The gene calls are TRBV14 and TRBJ2-1; 9 bases are a match to TRBD1. J was trimmed by 15 bases and V by 5 bases; bases with no gene match: 11. CDR1 and CDR2 from the germline V gene are SGHDN and FVKESK. The CDR3 sequence is 13 residues long. In DNA form, the CDR3 reads TGTGCCAGCAGCTCCGCAGGACAGGGGATAGGGTTCTTC. Its protein is CASSSAGQGIGFF.

This chain links TRBV19 with TRBJ1-1; possible D gene TRBD1, 6 bases. CDR3 size: 12 residues. Per the germline V gene, CDR1 is LNHDA and CDR2 is SQIVND (reference sequence). Trimming took 5 bases from V and 7 from J, leaving 11 bases between them. The CDR3 sequence is CASSVQGFEAFF. CDR3 DNA sequence: TGTGCCAGTAGTGTACAGGGATTTGAAGCTTTCTTT.

The rearrangement uses TRBV10-2 and TRBJ1-1; possible D gene TRBD1, 5 bases. V lost 3 bases, J lost 0 bases, and 8 bases lay in between. This CDR3 contains 14 residues. The germline V gene encodes CDR1 WSHSY and CDR2 SAAADI. This chain's CDR3 is CASSDAGLNTEAFF. The CDR3 nucleotides read TGCGCCAGCAGTGATGCAGGGCTGAACACTGAAGCTTTCTTT.

This clone appeared a few times. The chain joins TRBV27 to TRBJ1-3; possible D gene TRBD1, 6 bases. Germline V lookup: CDR1 MNHEY, CDR2 SMNVEV (reference sequence). The CDR3 is made up of 14 amino acids. Trimming took off 4 bases at V and 7 bases at J, with 14 bases between the two ends. The CDR3 DNA is TGTGCCAGCAGTTCGTCAGGGGAAGGGAACACCATATATTTT. This codes for CASSSSGEGNTIYF.

This clone came up once. V usage is TRBV27 and J usage is TRBJ2-5; D gene uncertain. V gave up 1 base and J gave up 1 base, with 4 bases separating them. The length of the CDR3 is 13 residues. Germline V CDR1 and CDR2: MNHEY, SMNVEV (reference sequence). CDR3 bases: TGTGCCAGCAGTTTATACCCCCAAGAGACCCAGTACTTC. Protein: CASSLYPQETQYF.

This clone was recorded a few times. V gene TRBV29-1 combines with J gene TRBJ2-3; unclear D gene. The V end was cut by 4 bases, the J end by 6 bases, with 14 bases between. This CDR3 spans 13 amino acids. Germline CDR1 is SQVTM and CDR2 is ANQGSEA. Written as DNA, the CDR3 is TGCAGCGTTGGGCTCCCACCGGGTGATACGCAGTATTTT. It specifies CSVGLPPGDTQYF.

This clone appeared a few times. This chain links TRBV10-3 with TRBJ1-3; D remains unclear. This CDR3 contains 13 residues. The V end was cut by 6 bases, the J end by 0 bases, with 6 bases between. CDR1 is ENHRY, CDR2 SYGVKD, per germline. In nucleotides, the CDR3 is TGTGCCATCAGGAGCGGCTCTGGAAACACCATATATTTT. Residues: CAIRSGSGNTIYF.

The genes are TRBV5-1 and TRBJ2-5; D is ambiguous. Germline V lookup: CDR1 SGHRS, CDR2 YFSETQ. V was shortened by 0 bases and J by 1 base, with 10 bases between the two germline ends. The CDR3 contains 15 residues. CDR3 protein: CASSLALDIQETQYF. The CDR3 region has the DNA TGCGCCAGCAGCTTGGCCCTAGACATCCAAGAGACCCAGTACTTC.

The chain recombines TRBV5-1 with TRBJ1-1; 7 bases match TRBD1. Germline lookup yields CDR1 SGHRS and CDR2 YFSETQ. V lost 5 bases and J lost 5; bases outside the gene matches: 9. This CDR3 spans 14 amino acids. CDR3 nucleotides: TGCGCCAGCAGATGGACAGGCGAGGGAACTGAAGCTTTCTTT. Protein sequence: CASRWTGEGTEAFF.

V is TRBV5-1 and J is TRBJ2-7; 7 bases agree with TRBD1. The CDR3 extends over 14 amino acids. Germline CDR1 is SGHRS and CDR2 is YFSETQ. V was pared by 3 bases and J by 2 bases, with 5 bases of the junction left unmatched. The DNA for the CDR3 is TGCGCCAGCAGCTCTCGTACAGGGGCCTACGAGCAGTACTTC. Encoded protein: CASSSRTGAYEQYF.

The rearrangement joins TRBV6-1 to TRBJ2-1; D is perhaps TRBD2 (6 bases). Trimming took 4 bases from V and 10 from J, leaving 14 bases between them. The V gene's germline CDR1 is MNHNS and CDR2 SASEGT. This CDR3 has 13 residues. CDR3: CASSGQLATEQFF. The CDR3 bases are TGTGCCAGCAGTGGCCAACTAGCTACCGAGCAGTTCTTC.

The count of this clone is one. J is TRBJ2-7 and V is TRBV2, with D possibly matching TRBD2 (6 bases). Germline V gene lookup returns CDR1 SNHLY and CDR2 FYNNEI. V lost 7 bases and J lost 6, with 13 bases in between. The CDR3 runs 12 residues. CDR3 sequence reads: CASMEGQREQYF. Here the CDR3 DNA reads TGTGCCAGCATGGAGGGGCAGCGCGAGCAGTACTTC. The full variable domain, completed using reference TRBV2 and TRBJ2-7, is EPEVTQTPSHQVTQMGQEVILRCVPISNHLYFYWYRQILGQKVEFLVSFYNNEISEKSEIFDDQFSVERPDGSNFTLKIRSTKLEDSAMYFCASMEGQREQYFGPGTRLTVT.

This clone was counted many times. This rearrangement joins TRBV4-1 to TRBJ2-1; 12 bases line up with TRBD2. V was clipped by 2 bases and J by 0 bases; unmatched bases: 11. Germline V CDR1 and CDR2: MGHRA, YSYEKL. The CDR3 loop spans 20 amino acids. Written as DNA, the CDR3 is TGCGCCAGCAGCCAACTGGGCCTAGCGGGGGGGCGGAACTCCTACAATGAGCAGTTCTTC. Translation: CASSQLGLAGGRNSYNEQFF.

The V call is TRBV2, the J call TRBJ1-2, with TRBD1 matching 7 bases. CDR1 and CDR2 from the germline V gene are SNHLY and FYNNEI. This CDR3 region has 13 residues. Trimming cost V 10 bases and J 1 base; bases outside gene matches: 6. The CDR3 nucleotides are TGTGCCAAGGGACAGATAAATAACTATGGCTACACCTTC. Translation: CAKGQINNYGYTF.

The chain is built from TRBV30 and TRBJ2-1, with TRBD2 matching 13 bases. V gave up 7 bases and J gave up 10 bases; unmatched junction bases: 10. The CDR3 totals 14 residues. Germline CDR1 reads GTSNPN; CDR2 reads SVGIG (reference sequence). The CDR3 DNA is TGTGCCTCCAAACTAGCGGGGGGGCCCCACGAGCAGTTCTTC. Protein: CASKLAGGPHEQFF.

V usage is TRBV29-1 and J usage is TRBJ2-5; D perhaps matches TRBD2 (6 bases). This CDR3 spans 14 amino acids. Germline V gene lookup returns CDR1 SQVTM and CDR2 ANQGSEA. The CDR3 region has the DNA TGCAGAGAGGCGCGGGGAGATAAGGGTTCGCGGTCCTACTTC. Residues: CREARGDKGSRSYF.

V and J are TRBV27 and TRBJ1-1, with 8 bases aligning to TRBD1. The CDR3 is 14 residues long. Germline V lookup: CDR1 MNHEY, CDR2 SMNVEV (reference sequence). With V trimmed by 6 bases and J by 1 base, 4 bases remained unmatched. CDR3 sequence (DNA): TGTGCCAGCAGACAGGGGGTTCCGAACACTGAAGCTTTCTTT. Its protein product is CASRQGVPNTEAFF.

The V and J genes are TRBV30 and TRBJ2-7, with D possibly matching TRBD1 (6 bases). The CDR3 spans 13 residues. The V end lost 1 base, the J end lost 6 bases, and 13 bases lay between the germline ends. CDR1 is GTSNPN, CDR2 SVGIG, per germline (reference sequence). The CDR3 region is CAWSAVNRAEQYF. The CDR3 bases are TGTGCCTGGAGTGCGGTGAACAGGGCCGAGCAGTACTTC.

The V gene is TRBV25-1, the J gene TRBJ2-1, with a tentative D call TRBD1 (6 bases). V was cut by 5 bases and J by 4 bases, with 15 bases left in between. The V gene's germline CDR1 is MGHDK and CDR2 SYGVNS. The CDR3 contains 15 residues. The CDR3 sequence: CASSSGHLLYNEQFF. The CDR3, as DNA: TGTGCCAGCAGTTCGGGACACCTTCTTTACAATGAGCAGTTCTTC.